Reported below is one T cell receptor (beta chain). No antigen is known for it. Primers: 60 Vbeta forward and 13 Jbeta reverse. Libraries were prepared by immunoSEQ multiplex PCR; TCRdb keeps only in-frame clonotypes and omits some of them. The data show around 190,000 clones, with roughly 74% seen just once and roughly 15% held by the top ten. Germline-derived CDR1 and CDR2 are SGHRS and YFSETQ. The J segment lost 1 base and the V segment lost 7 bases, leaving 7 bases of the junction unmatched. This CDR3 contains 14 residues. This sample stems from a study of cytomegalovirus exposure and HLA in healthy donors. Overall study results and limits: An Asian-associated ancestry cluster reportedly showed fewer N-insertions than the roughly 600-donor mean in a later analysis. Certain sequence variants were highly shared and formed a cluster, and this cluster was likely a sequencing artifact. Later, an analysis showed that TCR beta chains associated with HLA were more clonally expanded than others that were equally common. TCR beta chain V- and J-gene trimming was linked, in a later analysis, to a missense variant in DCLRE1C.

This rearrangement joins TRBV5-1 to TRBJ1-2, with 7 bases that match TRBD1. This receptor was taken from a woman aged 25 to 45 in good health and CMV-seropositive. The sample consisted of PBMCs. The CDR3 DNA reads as TGCGCCAGCCGAGGGGGCGCAGATAACTATGGCTACACCTTC. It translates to CASRGGADNYGYTF.